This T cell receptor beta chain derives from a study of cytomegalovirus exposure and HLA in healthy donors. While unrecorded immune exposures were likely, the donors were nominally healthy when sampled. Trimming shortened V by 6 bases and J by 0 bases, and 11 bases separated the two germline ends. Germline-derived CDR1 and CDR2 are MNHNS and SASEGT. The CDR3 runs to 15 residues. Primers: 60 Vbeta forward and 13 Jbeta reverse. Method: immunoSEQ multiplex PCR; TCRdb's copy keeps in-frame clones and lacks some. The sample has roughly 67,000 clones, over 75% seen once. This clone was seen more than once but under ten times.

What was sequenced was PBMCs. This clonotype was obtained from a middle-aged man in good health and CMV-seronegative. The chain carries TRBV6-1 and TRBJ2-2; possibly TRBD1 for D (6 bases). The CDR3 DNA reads TGTGCCAGCAGCCGAGGACAGTCGAACACCGGGGAGCTGTTTTTT. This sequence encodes CASSRGQSNTGELFF.